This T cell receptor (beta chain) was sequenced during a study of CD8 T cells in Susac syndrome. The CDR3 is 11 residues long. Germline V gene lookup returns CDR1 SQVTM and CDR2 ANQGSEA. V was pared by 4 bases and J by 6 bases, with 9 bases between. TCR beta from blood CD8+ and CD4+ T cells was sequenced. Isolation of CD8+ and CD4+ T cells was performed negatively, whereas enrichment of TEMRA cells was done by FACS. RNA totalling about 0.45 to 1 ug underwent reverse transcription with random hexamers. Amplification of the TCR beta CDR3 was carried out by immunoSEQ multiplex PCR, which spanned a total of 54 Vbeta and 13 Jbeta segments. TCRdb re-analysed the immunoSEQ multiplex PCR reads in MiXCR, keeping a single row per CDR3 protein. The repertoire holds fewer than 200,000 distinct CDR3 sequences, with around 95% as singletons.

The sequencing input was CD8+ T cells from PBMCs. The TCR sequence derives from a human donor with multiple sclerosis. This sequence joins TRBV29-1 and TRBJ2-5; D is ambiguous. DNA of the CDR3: TGCAGCGTTGGTATCCCCAAGACCCAGTACTTC. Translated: CSVGIPKTQYF.